This is a list of T cell receptor beta chains from one sample in a study of technical replicates of blood from a handful of donors. Sequencing used immunoSEQ multiplex PCR; TCRdb keeps in-frame clones, though not all of them. The sample lists more than 90,000 clones; around 95% were seen once. The sample taken for sequencing was T cells isolated from PBMCs. The receptor set was obtained from a human donor in good health. Each CDR3 is given with its conserved first and last residue.

cdr3_aa j_call v_call
CASSLVGGPEQYF TRBJ2-7 TRBV11-3
CASSSKTWSVNTGELFF TRBJ2-2 TRBV11-3
CASSPVGTSGTDTQYF TRBJ2-3 TRBV13
CASSLRGVYEQYF TRBJ2-7 TRBV4-1
CASSQEGQGNEQFF TRBJ2-1 TRBV4-2
CASSLYPGSNQPQHF TRBJ1-5 TRBV28
CASRGPGYEQYF TRBJ2-7 TRBV25-1
CAISDSGGRALDEQFF TRBJ2-1 TRBV10-3
CASSFWGQTMNTEAFF TRBJ1-1 TRBV27
CASRKNRFQETQYF TRBJ2-5 TRBV27
CSVFLPTGGETQYF TRBJ2-5 TRBV29-1
CALDRGGDGYTF TRBJ1-2 TRBV30
CASSVVLAVTEAFF TRBJ1-1 TRBV9
CASSLQGAPLAGGNEQFF TRBJ2-1 TRBV5-5
CASAPRVAGADTQYF TRBJ2-3 TRBV10-1
CASSLIAGGPIDTQYF TRBJ2-3 TRBV5-6
CASSAPVSDTQYF TRBJ2-3 TRBV28
CASRLAGTEQFF TRBJ2-1 TRBV10-2
CASSEGGTQYF TRBJ2-5 TRBV19
CASSQTGTGELFF TRBJ2-2 TRBV9
CAISGFKFDTIYF TRBJ1-3 TRBV10-3
CASSRTGGDFDYGYTF TRBJ1-2 TRBV14
CASSSSLREFNEQYF TRBJ2-7 TRBV13
CASSLGGRIHEQYF TRBJ2-7 TRBV28
CASSLGGTGDNEQFF TRBJ2-1 TRBV7-7
CASSSGTGVSGANVLTF TRBJ2-6 TRBV28
CASSWELLAGDSYEQYF TRBJ2-7 TRBV5-6
CATATGPNTEAFF TRBJ1-1 TRBV10-3
CASSLGAGAFYNEQFF TRBJ2-1 TRBV7-8
CASGAGHSYEQYF TRBJ2-7 TRBV19
CASSVRPEGGNYEQYF TRBJ2-7 TRBV9
CASSISGTSGRGDEQFF TRBJ2-1 TRBV9
CASSFQESTDTQYF TRBJ2-3 TRBV27
CASSQASGEGYTF TRBJ1-2 TRBV4-1
CASSSQGSYNEQFF TRBJ2-1 TRBV7-8
CASSIPVLYGEVFFDEQYF TRBJ2-7 TRBV19
CASSLQGRPEAFF TRBJ1-1 TRBV13
CASSLETGIYGYTF TRBJ1-2 TRBV7-2
CASSLEHKSGETQYF TRBJ2-5 TRBV5-4
CASSQVGASYEQYF TRBJ2-7 TRBV14
CASSSLGSGRVNEQFF TRBJ2-1 TRBV6-5
CASSLPGQGSYEQFF TRBJ2-1 TRBV7-6